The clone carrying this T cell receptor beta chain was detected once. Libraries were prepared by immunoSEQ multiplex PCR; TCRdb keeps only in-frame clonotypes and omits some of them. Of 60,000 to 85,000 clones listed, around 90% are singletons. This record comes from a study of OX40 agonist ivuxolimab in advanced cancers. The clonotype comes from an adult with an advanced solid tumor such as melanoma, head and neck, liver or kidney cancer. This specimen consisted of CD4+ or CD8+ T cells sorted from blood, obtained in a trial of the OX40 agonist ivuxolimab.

CDR3 amino acids: CASSPWGGEETQYF. In nucleotides, the CDR3 is TGTGCCAGCAGCCCATGGGGCGGGGAAGAGACCCAGTACTTC. J is TRBJ2-5 and V is TRBV7-2; a weak D match, TRBD2 (6 bases). The V end lost 5 bases, the J end lost 3 bases, and 13 bases lay between the germline ends. This CDR3 has 14 amino acids. Germline V gene sequence: CDR1 SGHTA, CDR2 FQGNSA.